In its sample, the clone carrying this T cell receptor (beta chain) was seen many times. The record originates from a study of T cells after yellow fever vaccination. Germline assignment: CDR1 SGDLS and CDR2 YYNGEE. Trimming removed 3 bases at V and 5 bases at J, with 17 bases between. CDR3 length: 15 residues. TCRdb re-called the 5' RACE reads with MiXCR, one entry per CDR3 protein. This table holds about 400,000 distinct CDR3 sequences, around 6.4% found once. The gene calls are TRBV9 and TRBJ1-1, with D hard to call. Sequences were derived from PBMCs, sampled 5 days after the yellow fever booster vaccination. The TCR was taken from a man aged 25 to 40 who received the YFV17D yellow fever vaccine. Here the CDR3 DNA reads TGTGCCAGCAGCGAGCCCCGCCTCCGACGAACTGAAGCTTTCTTT. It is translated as CASSEPRLRRTEAFF.